This passage covers 7 T cell receptor beta chains from one sample sequenced in a study of T cells in Graves' hyperthyroidism and ophthalmopathy. RNA transcripts were the template for amplifying TCR beta CDR3 regions. The HTBI primer set drove a first-round RT-PCR of the TCR CDR3. MiXCR, run by TCRdb on the multiplex PCR reads, gives a single entry per CDR3 protein. The table records about 500,000 distinct CDR3 sequences, roughly 18% of them present only once. Sequencing input: blood. These TCRs come from a woman aged 18-35 years with Graves' ophthalmopathy.

This clonotype was detected a few times. This chain connects TRBV30 to TRBJ2-3, with D unresolved. CDR1 is GTSNPN, CDR2 SVGIG, per germline (reference sequence). The CDR3 sequence is 14 residues long. Deletions cut 0 bases from V and 5 bases from J, with 12 bases between. The DNA for the CDR3 is TGTGCCTGGAGTGTAATTCGGTCGCGAGATACGCAGTATTTT. Translating it yields CAWSVIRSRDTQYF.

This clonotype was counted at least ten times. V usage is TRBV11-2 and J usage is TRBJ2-1, with 13 positions matching TRBD2. CDR1 is SGHAT, CDR2 FQNNGV, per germline. The CDR3 runs to 16 residues. The ends lost 5 bases at V and 4 bases at J; junction bases unmatched: 5. As DNA, the CDR3 is TGTGCCAGCAGCCGCGGGGGACTAGCGGGGTACAATGAGCAGTTCTTC. Protein product: CASSRGGLAGYNEQFF.

This clonotype has at least ten counts. The rearrangement uses TRBV20-1 and TRBJ2-3; the D is unclear. The CDR3 has 14 residues. Germline lookup yields CDR1 DFQATT and CDR2 SNEGSKA (reference sequence). V was clipped by 6 bases and J by 10 bases, with 23 bases between them. The CDR3 DNA reads as TGCAGTGCCCTTTTAGAGCTAGTTTCTTGGGCGCAGTATTTT. Translation gives CSALLELVSWAQYF.

This clonotype was recorded only once. This chain joins TRBV7-9 and TRBJ2-7; 8 bases are a match to TRBD2. Trimming took 5 bases from V and 0 from J; bases not matched to a gene: 9. This CDR3 has 16 residues. Germline loops: CDR1 SEHNR, CDR2 FQNEAQ (reference sequence). CDR3 sequence (DNA): TGTGCCAGCAGCGCAAGACTAGCGACTAGCTCCTACGAGCAGTACTTC. As protein: CASSARLATSSYEQYF.

This clonotype occurred many times. V is TRBV11-1 and J is TRBJ2-6; tentatively, D is TRBD1 (5 bases). This CDR3 has 15 amino acids. Germline V gives CDR1 SGHAT, CDR2 FQDESV (reference sequence). Trimming pared 1 base from V and 2 bases from J, leaving 6 bases between. The CDR3 region is CASSLVRAGANVLTF. The CDR3, as DNA: TGTGCCAGCAGCTTAGTCAGGGCTGGGGCCAACGTCCTGACTTTC.

This clonotype was observed many times. This chain joins TRBV6-1 and TRBJ2-7; tentatively, D is TRBD1 (6 bases). The germline V and J ends were trimmed by 6 bases and 1 base, with 16 bases remaining between them. The CDR3 is made up of 15 amino acids. CDR1 is MNHNS and CDR2 is SASEGT in the germline V gene. CDR3 in DNA: TGTGCCAGCAGAGGGTCAGGGGCTGCTTCCTACGAGCAGTACTTC. Encoded protein: CASRGSGAASYEQYF.

This clonotype was counted many times. The chain links TRBV2 to TRBJ1-2; TRBD1 agrees at 7 bases. Trimming removed 6 bases from V and 7 bases from J; junction bases left unmatched: 8. The length of the CDR3 is 13 residues. Germline V gene data show CDR1 as SNHLY and CDR2 as FYNNEI. CDR3 residues: CASRGGRGVGYTF. The CDR3 DNA sequence: TGTGCCAGCAGAGGGGGCAGGGGAGTTGGCTACACCTTC.